Listed below are T cell receptor beta chains from one sample, sequenced in a study of blood T cell repertoires in COVID-19. Data came from immunoSEQ multiplex PCR; TCRdb stores just in-frame clones and leaves some out. The data show roughly 250,000 clones, with roughly 90% seen just once and around 0.8% held by the top ten. Input material: peripheral blood. Receptors originate from a young man with acute or convalescent COVID-19. CDR3s include the opening cysteine and the closing phenylalanine or tryptophan. The D gene is left open where the match is weak. Expanded clones are given a class, and other clones once, few, many or no size at all.

J gene: TRBJ2-1
clone size: few
V gene: TRBV9
D gene: TRBD2
CDR3 protein: CASSVGTSGGADNEQFF
CDR3 DNA: TGTGCCAGCAGCGTAGGGACTAGCGGGGGGGCCGATAATGAGCAGTTCTTC

J gene: TRBJ2-3
clone size: .
V gene: TRBV5-6
D gene: .
CDR3 protein: CASSLVQGTDTQYF
CDR3 DNA: TGTGCCAGCAGCTTGGTTCAGGGAACAGATACGCAGTATTTT

J gene: TRBJ2-5
clone size: .
V gene: TRBV27
D gene: TRBD1
CDR3 protein: CASSGGRGFPEAQYF
CDR3 DNA: TGTGCCAGCAGTGGAGGCAGGGGGTTCCCCGAGGCCCAGTACTTC

J gene: TRBJ1-2
clone size: .
V gene: TRBV7-2
D gene: .
CDR3 protein: CASSDFGVGYGYTF
CDR3 DNA: TGTGCCAGCAGCGATTTTGGAGTAGGATATGGCTACACCTTC

J gene: TRBJ1-5
clone size: .
V gene: TRBV18
D gene: .
CDR3 protein: CASSDRKNQPQHF
CDR3 DNA: TGTGCCAGCTCAGACAGGAAAAATCAGCCCCAGCATTTT

J gene: TRBJ1-2
clone size: .
V gene: TRBV27
D gene: .
CDR3 protein: CASSPNSLSYYGYTF
CDR3 DNA: TGTGCCAGCAGTCCAAATTCTCTGAGCTACTATGGCTACACCTTC

J gene: TRBJ2-5
clone size: .
V gene: TRBV3-1/TRBV3-2
D gene: .
CDR3 protein: CASSQVGGAGETQYF
CDR3 DNA: TGTGCCAGCAGCCAAGTTGGGGGGGCCGGGGAGACCCAGTACTTC

J gene: TRBJ1-1
clone size: .
V gene: TRBV4-1
D gene: .
CDR3 protein: CASSQVWGASPTEAFF
CDR3 DNA: TGCGCCAGCAGCCAAGTTTGGGGCGCCTCCCCCACTGAAGCTTTCTTT

J gene: TRBJ1-2
clone size: once
V gene: TRBV6-5
D gene: TRBD1
CDR3 protein: CASSHRGGYTF
CDR3 DNA: TGTGCCAGCAGTCACAGGGGTGGCTACACCTTC

J gene: TRBJ2-1
clone size: .
V gene: TRBV10-3
D gene: .
CDR3 protein: CAISSFGGAPFF
CDR3 DNA: TGTGCCATCAGTTCGTTTGGTGGAGCCCCGTTCTTC

J gene: TRBJ1-6
clone size: .
V gene: TRBV30
D gene: TRBD1
CDR3 protein: CAWSLRQGASPLHF
CDR3 DNA: TGTGCCTGGAGTTTAAGACAGGGGGCGTCACCCCTCCACTTT

J gene: TRBJ2-7
clone size: .
V gene: TRBV2
D gene: .
CDR3 protein: CASSDWGHPYEQYF
CDR3 DNA: TGTGCCAGCAGTGACTGGGGACACCCCTACGAGCAGTACTTC

J gene: TRBJ2-3
clone size: .
V gene: TRBV5-6
D gene: .
CDR3 protein: CASSVRDTQYF
CDR3 DNA: TGTGCCAGCAGCGTCAGAGATACGCAGTATTTT

J gene: TRBJ1-6
clone size: once
V gene: TRBV27
D gene: TRBD1
CDR3 protein: CASSRQPGGNSPLHF
CDR3 DNA: TGTGCCAGCAGTCGTCAGCCAGGGGGCAATTCACCCCTCCACTTT

J gene: TRBJ2-7
clone size: .
V gene: TRBV3-1/TRBV3-2
D gene: TRBD2
CDR3 protein: CASSRTSGDFYEQYF
CDR3 DNA: TGTGCCAGCAGCCGGACTAGCGGGGACTTCTACGAGCAGTACTTC

J gene: TRBJ2-2
clone size: once
V gene: TRBV2
D gene: TRBD1
CDR3 protein: CASSTRQGAGGELFF
CDR3 DNA: TGTGCCAGCAGTACTAGACAGGGGGCAGGCGGGGAGCTGTTTTTT

J gene: TRBJ1-4
clone size: once
V gene: TRBV19
D gene: .
CDR3 protein: CASSVGAVEKLFF
CDR3 DNA: TGTGCCAGTAGTGTTGGAGCCGTTGAAAAACTGTTTTTT

J gene: TRBJ1-2
clone size: few
V gene: TRBV15
D gene: TRBD1
CDR3 protein: CATEDRLYGYTF
CDR3 DNA: TGTGCCACCGAGGACAGGTTATATGGCTACACCTTC

J gene: TRBJ2-7
clone size: once
V gene: TRBV11-2
D gene: TRBD1
CDR3 protein: CASSLVSGTVSTYEQYF
CDR3 DNA: TGTGCCAGCAGCTTAGTCTCCGGGACAGTCTCTACCTACGAGCAGTACTTC

J gene: TRBJ1-5
clone size: .
V gene: TRBV2
D gene: .
CDR3 protein: CASSRRGDAAQPQHF
CDR3 DNA: TGTGCCAGCAGTCGCCGCGGGGACGCGGCTCAGCCCCAGCATTTT

J gene: TRBJ1-5
clone size: .
V gene: TRBV30
D gene: .
CDR3 protein: CAWSEGGNQPQHF
CDR3 DNA: TGTGCCTGGAGTGAGGGGGGCAATCAGCCCCAGCATTTT

J gene: TRBJ1-5
clone size: few
V gene: TRBV27
D gene: TRBD1
CDR3 protein: CASSPDRGPRQPQHF
CDR3 DNA: TGTGCCAGCAGTCCAGACAGGGGGCCGAGGCAGCCCCAGCATTTT

J gene: TRBJ1-5
clone size: .
V gene: TRBV30
D gene: TRBD1
CDR3 protein: CAWSADRAFFEPQHF
CDR3 DNA: TGTGCCTGGAGTGCTGACAGGGCTTTTTTCGAACCCCAGCATTTT

J gene: TRBJ2-7
clone size: .
V gene: TRBV30
D gene: TRBD2
CDR3 protein: CAWAPEGGPEQYF
CDR3 DNA: TGTGCCTGGGCCCCAGAGGGAGGGCCCGAGCAGTACTTC

J gene: TRBJ2-7
clone size: .
V gene: TRBV28
D gene: .
CDR3 protein: CASSDRTGYEQYF
CDR3 DNA: TGTGCCAGCAGCGACAGGACGGGCTACGAGCAGTACTTC

J gene: TRBJ1-4
clone size: .
V gene: TRBV18
D gene: .
CDR3 protein: CASSLQTRGGELFF
CDR3 DNA: TGTGCCAGCTCACTACAGACCAGGGGAGGGGAACTGTTTTTT

J gene: TRBJ1-5
clone size: .
V gene: TRBV14
D gene: .
CDR3 protein: CASSQDGKEDFYSNQPQHF
CDR3 DNA: TGTGCCAGCAGCCAAGACGGTAAGGAGGACTTCTATAGCAATCAGCCCCAGCATTTT

J gene: TRBJ2-7
clone size: .
V gene: TRBV27
D gene: .
CDR3 protein: CASSSFYEQYF
CDR3 DNA: TGTGCCAGCAGTTCCTTCTACGAGCAGTACTTC

J gene: TRBJ2-1
clone size: .
V gene: TRBV27
D gene: TRBD1
CDR3 protein: CASSSGQGRAYNEQFF
CDR3 DNA: TGTGCCAGCAGTTCGGGACAGGGGAGGGCCTACAATGAGCAGTTCTTC

J gene: TRBJ2-7
clone size: .
V gene: TRBV11-1
D gene: .
CDR3 protein: CASRIQGYEQYF
CDR3 DNA: TGTGCCAGCAGGATCCAGGGCTACGAGCAGTACTTC

J gene: TRBJ2-7
clone size: .
V gene: TRBV15
D gene: .
CDR3 protein: CATSRDRQGRYEQYF
CDR3 DNA: TGTGCCACCAGCCGCGATCGGCAGGGCCGTTACGAGCAGTACTTC

J gene: TRBJ2-6
clone size: .
V gene: TRBV7-3
D gene: .
CDR3 protein: CASSLTSGALKPNVLTF
CDR3 DNA: TGTGCCAGCAGCTTAACGAGTGGTGCGTTAAAGCCCAACGTCCTGACTTTC

J gene: TRBJ2-3
clone size: once
V gene: TRBV27
D gene: .
CDR3 protein: CTSSLRGLETDTQYF
CDR3 DNA: TGTACCTCCTCCCTCCGGGGACTTGAGACAGATACGCAGTATTTT

J gene: TRBJ2-7
clone size: .
V gene: TRBV19
D gene: .
CDR3 protein: CASSIAVSSYEQYF
CDR3 DNA: TGTGCCAGTAGTATAGCCGTCAGCTCCTACGAGCAGTACTTC